The present entry profiles one TCR beta chain with its context. Its cognate antigen is unknown. Other DNA sequences of this sample code for an identical CDR3. The data belong to a study of shared clonotypes between healthy human individuals. Whole-study results and caveats: For naive CD4 cells, around 5.1% of clonotypes were shared across four donors.

Germline V gene lookup returns CDR1 SNHLY and CDR2 FYNNEI. There are 11 residues in the CDR3. V was cut by 3 bases and J by 6 bases, with 3 bases left in between. Assay: immunoSEQ multiplex PCR; the TCRdb copy retains only in-frame clones and omits some. The sample contains 2 million to 3 million clones, roughly 92% of which appear only once. The rearrangement joins TRBV2 to TRBJ1-5; unclear D gene. The sample consisted of naive CD4+ T cells sorted from blood. Subset: CD45RA+ positively selected. This sequence originates from a man in his late teens or twenties in good health. In DNA, the CDR3 is TGTGCCAGCAGTGATAGTCAGCCCCAGCATTTT. Residues: CASSDSQPQHF.